This TCR beta chain is from a study of cytomegalovirus exposure and HLA in healthy donors. PCR primers comprised 60 Vbeta and 13 Jbeta primers. TCRdb keeps only in-frame clones here, not all; method: immunoSEQ multiplex PCR. The table shows fewer than 250,000 clones, with approximately 80% occurring only once. Germline V gene sequence: CDR1 SGHVS, CDR2 FQNEAQ. The V segment lost 10 bases and the J segment 4 bases; nucleotides outside the gene matches: 23. The CDR3 runs 18 residues. The source of this sequence is a woman in her thirties or forties in good health and CMV-seronegative. The genes are TRBV7-8 and TRBJ1-2; 8 bases line up with TRBD1. The specimen sequenced was PBMCs. CDR3 amino acids: CATLQGGGHPDAPYGYTF. CDR3 bases: TGTGCCACCCTACAGGGGGGAGGGCACCCCGACGCTCCCTATGGCTACACCTTC.